The 19 T cell receptor beta chains given below trace back to one sample, sequenced in a study of blood T cell repertoires in COVID-19. Some clones are missing from TCRdb's copy, which holds only in-frame ones; the method was immunoSEQ multiplex PCR. The table records 150,000 to 200,000 clones, around 91% of them present only once. The sequenced sample was peripheral blood. All receptors derive from a man aged 45-60 years with acute or convalescent COVID-19.

This chain uses TRBV6-5 with TRBJ1-5; 8 bases align to TRBD1. The germline CDR1 and CDR2 sequences are MNHEY and SVGAGI. The CDR3 is 13 amino acids. The V gene end was trimmed by 4 bases and the J gene end by 7 bases; junction bases not matched to a gene: 3. CDR3 bases: TGTGCCAGCAGTTCCGACAGGGGCCAGCCCCAGCATTTT. It codes for CASSSDRGQPQHF.

The CDR3 spells CASSEGTGWSYEQYF. CDR3 sequence (DNA): TGTGCCAGCAGCGAGGGGACAGGGTGGTCCTACGAGCAGTACTTC. The chain has TRBV4-2 and TRBJ2-7; 9 bases agree with TRBD1. The CDR3 has 15 amino acids. Unmatched junction bases numbered 6, after V lost 5 bases and J lost 1 base. The germline V gene has CDR1 LGHNA and CDR2 YNFKEQ.

The chain combines TRBV29-1 with TRBJ2-7; a possible D gene is TRBD2 (5 bases). Trimming pared 6 bases from V and 5 bases from J, leaving 17 bases between. The CDR3 sequence is 13 residues long. Germline V lookup: CDR1 SQVTM, CDR2 ANQGSEA. CDR3 region: CSVRREILDEQYF. In DNA form, the CDR3 reads TGCAGCGTAAGAAGGGAGATCTTAGACGAGCAGTACTTC.

J is TRBJ2-1 and V is TRBV7-2, with TRBD1 identical over 7 bases. CDR1 is SGHTA and CDR2 is FQGNSA in the germline V gene. Trimming took 4 bases from V and 4 from J; bases not matched to a gene: 7. This CDR3 region has 15 residues. CDR3 nucleotides: TGTGCCAGCAGCTATTCTGGGACAGTATACAATGAGCAGTTCTTC. This codes for CASSYSGTVYNEQFF.

The rearrangement joins TRBV19 to TRBJ1-1; TRBD1 is a possible D gene (5 bases). Germline CDR1 and CDR2: LNHDA and SQIVND (reference sequence). The CDR3 extends over 15 amino acids. The V and J ends lost 1 base and 4 bases respectively, with 13 bases between them. The CDR3: CASSIGSGGSTEAFF. The CDR3 coding sequence is TGTGCCAGTAGTATAGGTTCCGGGGGAAGCACTGAAGCTTTCTTT.

This clone has just one count. The chain is built from TRBV9 and TRBJ2-3, with 9 nucleotides matching TRBD2. The CDR3 totals 16 residues. Germline CDR1 is SGDLS and CDR2 is YYNGEE. V shed 4 bases, J shed 1 base, and the junction held 7 bases outside the gene matches. The CDR3 here is CASSPIAGVRTDTQYF. The CDR3 coding sequence is TGTGCCAGCAGCCCGATAGCGGGAGTACGCACAGATACGCAGTATTTT. Variable domain in full (rest from reference TRBV9 and TRBJ2-3): DSGVTQTPKHLITATGQRVTLRCSPRSGDLSVYWYQQSLDQGLQFLIQYYNGEERAKGNILERFSAQQFPDLHSELNLSSLELGDSALYFCASSPIAGVRTDTQYFGPGTRLTVL.

This clone turned up a few times. CDR3 sequence (DNA): TGCGCCAGCACCCGGGGTCAAAGTCCAGGGGCGTATGAAAAACTGTTTTTT. This translates into CASTRGQSPGAYEKLFF. This chain uses TRBV5-1 with TRBJ1-4, with a weak D call TRBD1 (6 bases). The germline gives CDR1 SGHRS, CDR2 YFSETQ. This CDR3 has 17 residues. V lost 6 bases and J lost 6, with 24 bases in between.

This chain joins TRBV30 and TRBJ2-7, with a tentative D call TRBD2 (6 bases). Per germline, CDR1 GTSNPN and CDR2 SVGIG (reference sequence). V was shortened by 2 bases and J by 2 bases, with 13 bases between the two germline ends. This CDR3 has 14 amino acids. This CDR3 reads CAWSLMSGPYEQYF. In nucleotides, the CDR3 is TGTGCCTGGAGTCTAATGAGCGGGCCCTACGAGCAGTACTTC.

The V call is TRBV5-5, the J call TRBJ2-7, with 12 bases that match TRBD1. The CDR3 consists of 18 residues. The ends lost 4 bases at V and 5 bases at J; junction bases unmatched: 16. CDR1 is SGHKS and CDR2 is YYEKEE in the germline V gene (reference sequence). CDR3 sequence: CASSNPKNPGQGAHEQYV. The CDR3 DNA sequence: TGTGCCAGCAGCAACCCGAAAAACCCGGGACAGGGGGCCCACGAGCAGTACGTC.

The chain recombines TRBV9 with TRBJ1-2; no reliable D call. Trimming took 6 bases from V and 0 from J, leaving 9 bases between them. Germline lookup yields CDR1 SGDLS and CDR2 YYNGEE. The CDR3 runs to 13 residues. CDR3 nucleotides: TGTGCCAGCAATCGGGATACTAACTATGGCTACACCTTC. Translation gives CASNRDTNYGYTF.

V and J are TRBV5-1 and TRBJ2-7; 9 bases agree with TRBD2. V dropped 4 bases and J dropped 4; count of bases not matched to a gene: 12. From germline, CDR1 is SGHRS and CDR2 YFSETQ. The CDR3 runs to 16 residues. The chain's CDR3 is CASSTTTGLAPYEQYF. The CDR3 DNA reads TGCGCCAGCAGCACTACCACCGGACTAGCGCCTTACGAGCAGTACTTC.

V gene TRBV27 combines with J gene TRBJ2-5; 8 bases match TRBD2. The V segment lost 4 bases and the J segment 7 bases; nucleotides outside the gene matches: 2. The germline CDR1 and CDR2 sequences are MNHEY and SMNVEV (reference sequence). The CDR3 is 12 amino acids. CDR3 DNA sequence: TGTGCCAGCAGTTCGAGCGGGGGGACCCAGTACTTC. It encodes CASSSSGGTQYF.

CDR3 coding DNA: TGTGCCAGCAGCAAAGTTCGTTGGGGGACAGGGGGGTTCTACGAGCAGTACGTC. Encoded protein: CASSKVRWGTGGFYEQYV. The J gene is TRBJ2-7, the V gene TRBV21-1; TRBD1 was called by the table and not checked on the DNA. TRBV21-1 is a pseudogene. There are 18 residues in the CDR3.

The chain is built from TRBV19 and TRBJ2-3; 10 nucleotides line up with TRBD2. This CDR3 comprises 19 residues. Germline CDR1 LNHDA, CDR2 SQIVND (reference sequence). The junction had 15 bases not matched to a gene; V was cut back by 1 base and J by 5 bases. CDR3 coding DNA: TGTGCCAGTAGTATAGCCGCGACTAGCGGGTTCCCCAGGGAAGATACGCAGTATTTT. Its translation: CASSIAATSGFPREDTQYF.

This clone has a handful of counts. The rearrangement joins TRBV18 to TRBJ1-1; 8 bases are shared with TRBD1. V dropped 3 bases and J dropped 4; count of bases not matched to a gene: 16. This CDR3 region has 18 residues. The germline V gene encodes CDR1 KGHSH and CDR2 LQKENI. This chain's CDR3 is CASSPQEAGGASGTEAFF. CDR3 coding DNA: TGTGCCAGCTCACCCCAGGAGGCAGGGGGCGCGTCAGGCACTGAAGCTTTCTTT.

The rearrangement uses TRBV7-2 and TRBJ2-7; TRBD2 matches 11 bases. Unmatched junction bases numbered 11, after V lost 5 bases and J lost 2 bases. Germline assignment: CDR1 SGHTA and CDR2 FQGNSA. The CDR3 consists of 17 residues. Here the CDR3 DNA reads TGTGCCAGCAGCCTCCCTAGCGGGAGGAGTTGGGCCTACGAGCAGTACTTC. Translation: CASSLPSGRSWAYEQYF.

The chain couples TRBV28 to TRBJ1-5, with D unresolved. Deletions cut 3 bases from V and 6 bases from J, with 6 bases between. Germline V gene data show CDR1 as MDHEN and CDR2 as SYDVKM. The CDR3 runs 12 residues. The CDR3 region has the DNA TGTGCCAGCAGTTTTACGGTTCAGCCCCAGCATTTT. Translation gives CASSFTVQPQHF.

The chain joins TRBV5-1 to TRBJ2-3; the D is unclear. Germline V gives CDR1 SGHRS, CDR2 YFSETQ. Trimming left V 2 bases short and J 3 bases short, with 10 bases between. This CDR3 is built from 14 residues. CDR3 loop: CASSLGSLTDTQYF. Here the CDR3 DNA reads TGCGCCAGCAGCTTAGGTAGCTTGACAGATACGCAGTATTTT.

The chain employs TRBV5-1 and TRBJ1-5; 8 bases line up with TRBD1. The CDR3 has 15 amino acids. Unmatched junction bases numbered 6, after V lost 5 bases and J lost 2 bases. Germline V gives CDR1 SGHRS, CDR2 YFSETQ. The CDR3 region is CASSTTGGRNQPQHF. The CDR3 DNA sequence: TGCGCCAGCAGTACAACAGGGGGGCGCAATCAGCCCCAGCATTTT.